These 9 T cell receptor beta chains originate from one sample sequenced in a study of cytomegalovirus exposure and HLA in healthy donors. The PCR had 60 Vbeta and 13 Jbeta primers. Clones were sequenced by immunoSEQ multiplex PCR, and TCRdb holds only the in-frame ones, with some missing. This table has some 200,000 clones, over 75% appearing once. Sequenced input: PBMCs. Source of these receptors: a girl aged 2 to 10 in good health and CMV-seronegative.

This chain joins TRBV6-1 and TRBJ2-7, with 10 bases fitting TRBD2. The germline gives CDR1 MNHNS, CDR2 SASEGT. V lost 3 bases and J lost 3; bases outside the gene matches: 5. This CDR3 has 15 amino acids. The CDR3 reads CASSDPGTSVYEQYF. CDR3 DNA: TGTGCCAGCAGTGATCCCGGGACTAGCGTCTACGAGCAGTACTTC.

The chain joins TRBV18 to TRBJ1-2, with 10 bases that match TRBD1. Germline assignment: CDR1 KGHSH and CDR2 LQKENI. The V segment lost 6 bases and the J segment 8 bases; nucleotides outside the gene matches: 6. CDR3 length: 13 residues. The CDR3, as DNA: TGTGCCAGCTCCCCCGGGACAGGGGTCGGCTACACCTTC. Translation: CASSPGTGVGYTF.

The chain couples TRBV7-6 to TRBJ1-2; D is possibly TRBD1 (6 bases). The germline CDR1 and CDR2 sequences are SGHVS and FNYEAQ. The CDR3 has 13 residues. V was pared by 4 bases and J by 5 bases, with 11 bases between. The CDR3 DNA reads TGTGCCAGCAGCTCACAGGGCTGGTATGGCTACACCTTC. As protein: CASSSQGWYGYTF. The full variable domain, with the rest looked up from reference TRBV7-6 and TRBJ1-2, is GAGVSQSPRYKVTKRGQDVALRCDPISGHVSLYWYRQALGQGPEFLTYFNYEAQQDKSGLPNDRFSAERPEGSISTLTIQRTEQRDSAMYRCASSSQGWYGYTFGSGTRLTVV.

This clone was detected only a few times. The chain links TRBV7-9 to TRBJ1-4; D uncertain. CDR1 and CDR2 from the germline V gene are SEHNR and FQNEAQ (reference sequence). V was clipped by 5 bases and J by 12 bases, with 22 bases between them. The CDR3 loop spans 15 amino acids. In nucleotides, the CDR3 is TGTGCCAGCAGCCCCAGGACCTCCCTGAGGGAGGAACTGTTTTTT. It is translated as CASSPRTSLREELFF.

This clone was seen more than once but under ten times. The chain links TRBV5-1 to TRBJ1-5; 9 bases align to TRBD1. This CDR3 has 15 amino acids. The ends lost 5 bases at V and 3 bases at J; junction bases unmatched: 6. Germline V gene data show CDR1 as SGHRS and CDR2 as YFSETQ. The CDR3 nucleotides read TGCGCCAGCAGACGGACAGGGGAAATCAATCAGCCCCAGCATTTT. Translating it yields CASRRTGEINQPQHF.

The rearrangement joins TRBV11-1 to TRBJ2-1, with 14 positions matching TRBD2. Germline loops: CDR1 SGHAT, CDR2 FQDESV (reference sequence). CDR3 length: 14 residues. V shed 8 bases and J 11 bases; nucleotides not matched to a gene: 8. CDR3 sequence (DNA): TGTGCCAGCCGCGGACTAGCGGGGGGAGGGCAGCAGTTCTTC. Its translation is CASRGLAGGGQQFF.

The gene calls are TRBV4-1 and TRBJ2-7; D is unclear. Germline V gene data show CDR1 as MGHRA and CDR2 as YSYEKL. This CDR3 is built from 16 residues. Trimming left V 1 base short and J 2 bases short, with 15 bases between. This chain's CDR3 is CASSQGSGKTTYEQYF. As DNA, the CDR3 is TGCGCCAGCAGCCAAGGTTCAGGTAAAACGACCTACGAGCAGTACTTC.

This rearrangement joins TRBV19 to TRBJ1-2, with D tentatively TRBD1 (6 bases). The V and J ends lost 6 bases and 4 bases respectively, with 18 bases between them. In germline, CDR1 is LNHDA, CDR2 SQIVND (reference sequence). CDR3 length equals 15 residues. The CDR3 protein is CASRVRGATGYGYTF. The CDR3 DNA follows: TGTGCCAGTAGAGTTCGGGGGGCGACGGGCTATGGCTACACCTTC.

This clone was found once. V gene TRBV2 combines with J gene TRBJ2-2; TRBD2 matches at 8 bases. The J segment lost 6 bases and the V segment lost 3 bases, leaving 6 bases of the junction unmatched. From germline, CDR1 is SNHLY and CDR2 FYNNEI. CDR3 size: 15 residues. The CDR3: CASSDGLAVAGELFF. The CDR3 region has the DNA TGTGCCAGCAGTGATGGACTAGCAGTCGCCGGGGAGCTGTTTTTT. Full variable domain (rest looked up from reference TRBV2 and TRBJ2-2): EPEVTQTPSHQVTQMGQEVILRCVPISNHLYFYWYRQILGQKVEFLVSFYNNEISEKSEIFDDQFSVERPDGSNFTLKIRSTKLEDSAMYFCASSDGLAVAGELFFGEGSRLTVL.